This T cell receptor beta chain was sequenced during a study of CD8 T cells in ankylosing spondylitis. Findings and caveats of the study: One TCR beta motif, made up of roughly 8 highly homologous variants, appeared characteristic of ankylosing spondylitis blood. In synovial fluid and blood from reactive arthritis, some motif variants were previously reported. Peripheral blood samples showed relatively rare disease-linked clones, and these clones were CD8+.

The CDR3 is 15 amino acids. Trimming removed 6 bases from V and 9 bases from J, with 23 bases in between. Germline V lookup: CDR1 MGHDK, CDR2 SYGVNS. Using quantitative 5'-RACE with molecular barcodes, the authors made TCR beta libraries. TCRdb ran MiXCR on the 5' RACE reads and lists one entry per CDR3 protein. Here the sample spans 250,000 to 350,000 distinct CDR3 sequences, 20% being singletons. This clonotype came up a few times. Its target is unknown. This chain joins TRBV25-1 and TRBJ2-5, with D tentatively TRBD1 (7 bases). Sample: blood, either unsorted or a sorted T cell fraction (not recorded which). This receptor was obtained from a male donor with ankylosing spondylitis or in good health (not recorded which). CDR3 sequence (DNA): TGTGCCAGCAGCGACCCGACCTCAGGGGGGTTTGCCCAGTACTTC. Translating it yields CASSDPTSGGFAQYF.